This T cell receptor beta chain was sequenced during a study of patients and donors after allogeneic stem cell transplantation. Germline CDR1 reads SGHKS; CDR2 reads YYEKEE (reference sequence). The CDR3 has 13 amino acids. Trimming shortened V by 0 bases and J by 7 bases, and 8 bases separated the two germline ends. TCRdb reprocessed the RT-PCR reads with MiXCR, giving one entry per CDR3 protein. This table has more than 9,000 distinct CDR3 sequences, roughly a fifth appearing once. This clonotype was seen more than once but under ten times. The TCR sequence derives from a human donor who was either an allogeneic HSCT recipient or a stem cell or donor lymphocyte infusion donor (not recorded which). It is not recorded whose cells these are; they may come from a transplant donor. The specimen sequenced was blood, either unsorted or a sorted T cell fraction (not recorded which). The chain recombines TRBV5-5 with TRBJ1-5; D remains ambiguous. The CDR3 region is CASSLDLGQPQHF. The CDR3 region has the DNA TGTGCCAGCAGCTTGGACCTTGGACAGCCCCAGCATTTT.